The 8 T cell receptor beta chains reported below all come from one sample, sequenced in a study of monozygotic twins with inflammatory bowel disease. TCRdb re-called the 5' RACE reads, yielding one record per CDR3 amino acid sequence without DNA. This table lists about 380,000 distinct CDR3 sequences. Specimen: blood. These receptors were collected from a human donor with ulcerative colitis or Crohn's disease, or a healthy co-twin of an affected twin (not recorded which).

The genes are TRBV5-5 and TRBJ2-3; TCRdb indicates TRBD1, and absent DNA this call remains unverified. From germline, CDR1 is SGHKS and CDR2 YYEKEE (reference sequence). This CDR3 has 14 amino acids. The CDR3 loop reads CASSLGGTRDTQYF.

This chain links TRBV29-1 with TRBJ2-1; TCRdb gives TRBD1 as the D gene, but with no DNA this cannot be confirmed. CDR1 and CDR2 (germline): SQVTM, ANQGSEA. The CDR3 has 16 residues. This chain's CDR3 is CSVEAPGDTVLNEQFF.

The CDR3 sequence: CASMIIPGQEHF. The rearrangement joins TRBV19 to TRBJ1-5; TCRdb names TRBD1, which stays unverified in the absence of DNA. Germline CDR1 LNHDA, CDR2 SQIVND (reference sequence). The CDR3 is made up of 12 amino acids.

The V gene is TRBV6-6, the J gene TRBJ1-5; TCRdb calls TRBD1, which cannot be checked without DNA. The length of the CDR3 is 14 residues. Germline V gene data show CDR1 as MNHNY and CDR2 as SVGAGI (reference sequence). The chain's CDR3 is CATAPPRDNQPQHF.

The rearrangement uses TRBV5-4 and TRBJ2-3; TCRdb's D call of TRBD2 is untestable without DNA. This CDR3 is built from 18 residues. The germline gives CDR1 SGHNT, CDR2 YYREEE (reference sequence). CDR3 protein: CASSRPNSQGYSTDTQYF.

This rearrangement joins TRBV6-5 to TRBJ1-2. The CDR3 loop spans 12 amino acids. Germline lookup yields CDR1 MNHEY and CDR2 SVGAGI. Here the CDR3 reads CASSTTFYGYTF.

The chain uses TRBV18 and TRBJ2-7; the D gene TCRdb calls, TRBD2, cannot be checked with no DNA. The CDR3 runs to 15 residues. Per the germline V gene, CDR1 is KGHSH and CDR2 is LQKENI. CDR3 protein: CASSPLSGVGSEQYF.

The V and J genes are TRBV7-8 and TRBJ2-6; TCRdb's D call, TRBD2, is unchecked because there is no DNA. This CDR3 comprises 15 residues. The germline gives CDR1 SGHVS, CDR2 FQNEAQ. CDR3: CASSNRLAGPNVLTF.